This paragraph reports one T cell receptor beta chain. The data originate from a study of T cell responses to AZD1222 COVID-19 vaccine. The CDR3 is 14 residues long. The germline V gene encodes CDR1 MDHEN and CDR2 SYDVKM. V gave up 5 bases and J gave up 4 bases, with 14 bases separating them. Profiling relied on immunoSEQ multiplex PCR, and the TCRdb table lists in-frame clones only, not all of them. The repertoire consists of 98,000 or so clones, with more than 70% occurring once and the leading ten covering about 15%. Timing groups of about 4 and about 12 weeks for second doses were pooled. Sequencing used peripheral blood, obtained 28 days after the second AZD1222 dose. J is TRBJ1-2 and V is TRBV28; tentatively, D is TRBD1 (5 bases). This sequence was found in an adult who received the AZD1222 COVID-19 vaccine. Written as DNA, the CDR3 is TGTGCCAGCAGTCCCGGGGGGGTCGGCTATGGCTACACCTTC. Residues: CASSPGGVGYGYTF.